The 27 T cell receptor beta chains below come from one sample, sequenced in a study of cytomegalovirus exposure and HLA in healthy donors. A multiplex PCR was run with 60 Vbeta primers and 13 Jbeta primers. Sequencing was performed with immunoSEQ multiplex PCR; in TCRdb, only in-frame clones are kept and a portion is missing. The data hold 95,000 to 100,000 clones, with less than 85% observed a single time. Sample: PBMCs. The receptors shown here come from a male donor in good health and CMV-seronegative.

The V call is TRBV27, the J call TRBJ2-3, with D tentatively TRBD2 (5 bases). This CDR3 region has 13 residues. The V and J ends lost 1 base and 6 bases respectively, with 8 bases between them. CDR1 and CDR2 from the germline V gene are MNHEY and SMNVEV (reference sequence). CDR3 sequence: CASSLWRADTQYF. Written as DNA, the CDR3 is TGTGCCAGCAGTTTATGGCGGGCCGATACGCAGTATTTT.

This chain connects TRBV18 to TRBJ1-1, with TRBD1 matching 8 bases. CDR3 length equals 13 residues. V was clipped by 6 bases and J by 3 bases; unmatched bases: 3. Germline V gene sequence: CDR1 KGHSH, CDR2 LQKENI. In DNA form, the CDR3 reads TGTGCCAGCTCTACACAGGGGGACACTGAAGCTTTCTTT. This encodes CASSTQGDTEAFF.

V and J are TRBV30 and TRBJ1-5; weak D call: TRBD1 (5 bases). V lost 7 bases and J lost 0, with 7 bases in between. CDR1 and CDR2 from the germline V gene are GTSNPN and SVGIG (reference sequence). This CDR3 region has 12 residues. The CDR3 sequence: CALGDSNQPQHF. CDR3 bases: TGTGCCTTAGGGGATAGCAATCAGCCCCAGCATTTT.

The table lists this clone with a count of one. The chain links TRBV10-3 to TRBJ2-3, with 8 bases identical to TRBD2. Germline CDR1 and CDR2: ENHRY and SYGVKD. J gave up 4 bases and V 3 bases, and 6 bases lay outside the gene matches. The length of the CDR3 is 15 residues. CDR3 residues: CAISEFTGGSDTQYF. The CDR3 DNA reads as TGTGCCATCAGTGAATTTACGGGAGGGTCAGATACGCAGTATTTT.

The V gene is TRBV9, the J gene TRBJ2-7; 7 nucleotides match TRBD1. Unmatched junction bases numbered 1, after V lost 4 bases and J lost 0 bases. The CDR3 is 13 residues long. Germline V gene sequence: CDR1 SGDLS, CDR2 YYNGEE. The DNA of the CDR3 is TGTGCCAGCAGCACAGGGGTCTCCTACGAGCAGTACTTC. As protein: CASSTGVSYEQYF.

The chain uses TRBV5-1 and TRBJ2-7, with a tentative D call TRBD2 (5 bases). CDR1 SGHRS and CDR2 YFSETQ come from the germline V gene. V lost 1 base and J 4 bases, leaving 18 bases between the germline ends. The CDR3 sequence is 16 residues long. CDR3 protein: CASSLRGPPLSYEQYF. The CDR3 DNA is TGCGCCAGCAGCTTGCGGGGTCCCCCTTTATCTTACGAGCAGTACTTC. The whole variable domain, remainder taken from reference TRBV5-1 and TRBJ2-7, is KAGVTQTPRYLIKTRGQQVTLSCSPISGHRSVSWYQQTPGQGLQFLFEYFSETQRNKGNFPGRFSGRQFSNSRSEMNVSTLELGDSALYLCASSLRGPPLSYEQYFGPGTRLTVT.

This clone was detected a few times. The sample has other DNA sequences that encode this CDR3 too. This chain joins TRBV2 and TRBJ2-7, with a weak D call TRBD2 (5 bases). This CDR3 spans 14 amino acids. Trimming shortened V by 0 bases and J by 4 bases, and 10 bases separated the two germline ends. CDR1 and CDR2 from the germline V gene are SNHLY and FYNNEI. CDR3 amino acids: CASSEALGGYEQYF. Here the CDR3 DNA reads TGTGCCAGCAGTGAAGCGCTAGGAGGTTACGAGCAGTACTTC.

The chain couples TRBV7-8 to TRBJ2-1; 13 bases are shared with TRBD2. The length of the CDR3 is 15 residues. After removal of 4 bases from V and 9 bases from J, the junction contained 6 bases not matched to a gene. The V gene's germline CDR1 is SGHVS and CDR2 FQNEAQ. The CDR3 DNA reads TGTGCCAGCAGCTCACCGGGACTAGCGGGATGTGAGCAGTTCTTC. Amino acids: CASSSPGLAGCEQFF.

This chain links TRBV18 with TRBJ1-1, with D perhaps TRBD1 (5 bases). CDR3 length: 14 amino acids. V dropped 2 bases and J dropped 4 bases, with 11 bases sitting between them. The germline gives CDR1 KGHSH, CDR2 LQKENI. CDR3 DNA: TGTGCCAGCTCACCAGGTGGGCAGGGCACTGAAGCTTTCTTT. Amino acids: CASSPGGQGTEAFF.

The chain couples TRBV7-3 to TRBJ2-3, with D possibly matching TRBD2 (6 bases). V gave up 3 bases and J gave up 1 base, with 11 bases separating them. CDR1 is SGHTA, CDR2 FQGTGA, per germline. The CDR3 runs to 15 residues. The CDR3: CASSFSSGGTDTQYF. The CDR3 DNA sequence: TGTGCCAGCAGCTTTAGTAGCGGAGGCACAGATACGCAGTATTTT.

The rearrangement joins TRBV30 to TRBJ2-7; D is uncertain. CDR1 is GTSNPN, CDR2 SVGIG, per germline (reference sequence). The CDR3 totals 14 residues. The V gene lost 3 bases and the J gene lost 1 base, with 13 bases spanning the gap. Here the CDR3 reads CAWSRDFLSYEQYF. CDR3 sequence (DNA): TGTGCCTGGAGCCGAGACTTCTTATCCTACGAGCAGTACTTC.

The rearrangement joins TRBV4-2 to TRBJ2-2, with a tentative D call TRBD1 (5 bases). Trimming stripped 8 bases from V and 3 bases from J, with 22 bases between. This CDR3 has 17 amino acids. CDR1 is LGHNA and CDR2 is YNFKEQ in the germline V gene. CDR3 nucleotides: TGTGCCAGCGATGCTAGGGGTTCGGGTAAGGACACCGGGGAGCTGTTTTTT. It is translated as CASDARGSGKDTGELFF.

The rearrangement uses TRBV7-2 and TRBJ2-5; tentative D call: TRBD1 (5 bases). V lost 1 base and J lost 3, with 12 bases in between. This CDR3 spans 15 amino acids. Looked up from germline, CDR1 is SGHTA and CDR2 is FQGNSA. The CDR3 nucleotides read TGTGCCAGCAGCTTAGGGGGCCGGGTAGAAGAGACCCAGTACTTC. Its translation: CASSLGGRVEETQYF.

The chain recombines TRBV2 with TRBJ2-7, with 7 positions matching TRBD1. CDR1 is SNHLY and CDR2 is FYNNEI in the germline V gene. The CDR3 runs to 16 residues. The trim removed 6 bases at V and 0 bases at J, leaving 11 bases unmatched. CDR3 residues: CASRATVTGDSYEQYF. The DNA for the CDR3 is TGTGCCAGCAGGGCCACAGTTACAGGGGACTCCTACGAGCAGTACTTC.

V gene TRBV4-3 combines with J gene TRBJ1-1; D possibly corresponds to TRBD1 (5 bases). The CDR3 covers 13 residues. V lost 4 bases to trimming and J lost 11 bases, with 17 bases between them. Germline-derived CDR1 and CDR2 are LGHNA and YSLEER. CDR3 DNA: TGCGCCAGCAGCCCGCAGAACGGGGGTATTGCTTTCTTT. Protein: CASSPQNGGIAFF.

This clone was picked up one time. This rearrangement joins TRBV7-2 to TRBJ2-1; D possibly corresponds to TRBD2 (5 bases). Trimming removed 0 bases from V and 2 bases from J, with 11 bases in between. This CDR3 spans 16 amino acids. Germline CDR1 reads SGHTA; CDR2 reads FQGNSA. CDR3 sequence reads: CASSLASEGAYNEQFF. In nucleotides, the CDR3 is TGTGCCAGCAGCTTAGCTAGCGAGGGAGCCTACAATGAGCAGTTCTTC.

To note about this clone: An end of the junction does not agree with germline; a read error may underlie this. This sequence joins TRBV7-7 and TRBJ2-1; 9 bases map to TRBD2. Germline lookup yields CDR1 SSHAT and CDR2 FNYEAQ (reference sequence). The CDR3 length is 15 residues. The CDR3 bases are TGTGCTAGCAGCCCAGCGGGGGGTTTGTACAATGAGCAGTTCTTC. It yields the protein CASSPAGGLYNEQFF.

The chain employs TRBV28 and TRBJ1-2; 8 bases fit TRBD1. This CDR3 region has 14 residues. V shed 8 bases and J 1 base; nucleotides not matched to a gene: 6. Per the germline V gene, CDR1 is MDHEN and CDR2 is SYDVKM. CDR3 sequence: CASARTGLNYGYTF. In DNA form, the CDR3 reads TGTGCCAGCGCCAGGACAGGGCTTAACTATGGCTACACCTTC.

The chain uses TRBV4-1 and TRBJ2-7; 7 bases map to TRBD1. Unmatched junction bases numbered 11, after V lost 6 bases and J lost 0 bases. Germline lookup yields CDR1 MGHRA and CDR2 YSYEKL. The CDR3 runs to 16 residues. The CDR3 bases are TGCGCCAGCAGACGTCTTCCGGGACAGAGCTCCTACGAGCAGTACTTC. Translated, it gives CASRRLPGQSSYEQYF.

V is TRBV2 and J is TRBJ2-2; the D gene is possibly TRBD1 (6 bases). V lost 6 bases and J 2 bases, leaving 10 bases between the germline ends. Germline V gives CDR1 SNHLY, CDR2 FYNNEI. The CDR3 covers 14 residues. Written as DNA, the CDR3 is TGTGCCAGCAGGACGGACAGAAACACCGGGGAGCTGTTTTTT. It translates to CASRTDRNTGELFF.

The V gene is TRBV5-6, the J gene TRBJ1-2; 7 bases agree with TRBD1. CDR1 and CDR2 from the germline V gene are SGHDT and YYEEEE. The CDR3 is made up of 16 amino acids. Trimming at V came to 3 bases and at J to 0 bases, leaving 8 bases not matched to a gene. CDR3 sequence (DNA): TGTGCCAGCAGCTGGACAGGTTTACAAGCTAACTATGGCTACACCTTC. This codes for CASSWTGLQANYGYTF.

The genes are TRBV5-1 and TRBJ2-6, with D perhaps TRBD1 (6 bases). This CDR3 has 15 amino acids. Germline CDR1 SGHRS, CDR2 YFSETQ. Trimming stripped 5 bases from V and 2 bases from J, with 11 bases between. CDR3 in DNA: TGCGCCAGCAGGGCAGGGGTGACTGGGGCCAACGTCCTGACTTTC. This gives the protein CASRAGVTGANVLTF.

V usage is TRBV28 and J usage is TRBJ1-3; 8 nucleotides match TRBD1. Germline-derived CDR1 and CDR2 are MDHEN and SYDVKM. The CDR3 runs to 14 residues. CDR3 in DNA: TGTCCTCTTTGGGACAGGCTCTCTGGAAACACCATATATTTT. It is translated as CPLWDRLSGNTIYF. The full variable domain, rest sourced from reference TRBV28 and TRBJ1-3, is DVKVTQSSRYLVKRTGEKVFLECVQDMDHENMFWYRQDPGLGLRLIYFSYDVKMKEKGDIPEGYSVSREKKERFSLILESASTNQTSMYLCPLWDRLSGNTIYFGEGSWLTVV.

V gene TRBV19 combines with J gene TRBJ2-7; D is unresolved. CDR3 length: 15 amino acids. CDR1 and CDR2 from the germline V gene are LNHDA and SQIVND (reference sequence). V gave up 3 bases and J gave up 0 bases, with 12 bases separating them. The CDR3 nucleotides are TGTGCCAGTAGTATTGGTCATAGGAGCTCCTACGAGCAGTACTTC. Protein: CASSIGHRSSYEQYF.

The chain uses TRBV18 and TRBJ1-1; TRBD1 aligns across 7 bases. CDR1 KGHSH and CDR2 LQKENI come from the germline V gene. V lost 4 bases and J lost 0; bases outside the gene matches: 8. The CDR3 loop spans 16 amino acids. CDR3 protein: CASSRRQGVMNTEAFF. The CDR3 coding sequence is TGTGCCAGCTCACGGCGACAGGGAGTCATGAACACTGAAGCTTTCTTT.

The chain employs TRBV6-5 and TRBJ2-1; maybe TRBD2 (6 bases). Germline CDR1 and CDR2: MNHEY and SVGAGI. The CDR3 totals 16 residues. Between the trimmed V and J ends, which lost 1 base and 5 bases, there was a span of 15 bases. CDR3 nucleotides: TGTGCCAGCAGTTACTTAGGAGGGAGATTCAACAATGAGCAGTTCTTC. This gives the protein CASSYLGGRFNNEQFF.

The chain recombines TRBV5-1 with TRBJ2-4; the D gene is possibly TRBD1 (5 bases). V was pared by 4 bases and J by 9 bases, with 11 bases between. CDR3 size: 12 residues. Germline CDR1 reads SGHRS; CDR2 reads YFSETQ. The chain's CDR3 is CASSTTQGIQYF. The CDR3 DNA follows: TGCGCCAGCAGCACGACCCAGGGCATTCAGTACTTC.